The sequence of this T cell receptor beta chain was determined in a study of Graves' ophthalmopathy and Graves' hyperthyroidism. In the study overall: Peripheral blood sampling occurred at initial diagnosis, before any treatment. Study-level points and caveats: Discriminating ophthalmopathy from stable hyperthyroidism, a 13-signature model attained a sensitivity of about 88% and a specificity of about 79%.

No donor had other autoimmune disease, uncontrolled infection, pregnancy or lactation. Only one count was recorded for this clonotype. The antigen remains undetermined. Using RNA transcripts, the TCR beta CDR3 regions were amplified. An opening RT-PCR round employed HTBI primers and preceded a second-round multiplex PCR. TCRdb ran MiXCR on the multiplex PCR reads and lists one entry per CDR3 protein. Among approximately 700,000 distinct CDR3 sequences, about 41% were seen once, and the ten largest hold 3.3%. V gave up 9 bases and J gave up 2 bases, with 16 bases separating them. CDR1 is LNHDA and CDR2 is SQIVND in the germline V gene (reference sequence). The CDR3 runs to 14 residues.

This TCR derives from an adult man with Graves' ophthalmopathy. The chain employs TRBV19 and TRBJ1-1, with a possible D match to TRBD1 (5 bases). Sequencing was done on a sample of peripheral blood. The CDR3 is CASSLPQGNTEAFF. In DNA, the CDR3 is TGTGCCAGCAGTCTTCCTCAGGGTAACACTGAAGCTTTCTTT.